This paragraph reports one TCR beta chain. Its target is not known. The data originate from a study of T-cell memory formation after mild COVID-19. Study-wide results and limits: CD8+ contracting clones occupied EMRA, while CD4+ ones occupied mainly CM and EM. Pre-infection memory harbored some responding clones, suggesting cross-reactive memory joined. Day 15 to 85 contracting clones showed balanced CD4/CD8; day 15 to 37 expanders favored CD4+.

The V end lost 5 bases, the J end lost 6 bases, and 14 bases lay between the germline ends. Per germline, CDR1 MNHEY and CDR2 SVGAGI. This CDR3 has 13 residues. cDNA libraries for TCR alpha and TCR beta, carrying sample barcodes and UMIs, came from 5'RACE with constant-segment primers. Each CDR3 protein is one row after TCRdb ran MiXCR on the 5' RACE reads. The table records about 350,000 distinct CDR3 sequences, around 28% of them present only once. Sequencing was performed on PBMCs or a T cell subset sorted from them (not recorded which). This clonotype originated in an adult woman who had mild COVID-19 (a few samples of this study predate the infection). Cell type and time point are not known. This rearrangement joins TRBV6-5 to TRBJ2-7; a weak D match, TRBD2 (5 bases). The CDR3 DNA sequence: TGTGCCAGCAGTCACCAAGGAGGACGCGAGCAGTACTTC. Protein: CASSHQGGREQYF.